This record looks at one T cell receptor (beta chain) sequence and its context. Its antigen is as yet unknown. This sample is drawn from a study of T cell responses to AZD1222 COVID-19 vaccine. Only in-frame clones appear in the TCRdb table, and some are missing; sequencing was by immunoSEQ multiplex PCR. This sample has roughly 93,000 clones, with approximately 90% found just once. Study outcomes and limitations: Repertoires were obtained solely post-peak T cell response.

With 3 bases clipped from V and 2 bases from J, the junction kept 10 bases outside the gene matches. This CDR3 has 16 residues. CDR1 is SQVTM, CDR2 ANQGSEA, per germline. The chain joins TRBV29-1 to TRBJ2-1; the match to TRBD1 covers 7 bases. This receptor was taken from an adult in good health. Source: peripheral blood, taken on day 0 of AZD1222 vaccination. CDR3 in DNA: TGCAGCGTTGAGTTCGGGTGGCAGGGGGCCTACAATGAGCAGTTCTTC. Amino acids: CSVEFGWQGAYNEQFF.